One sample yielded the 27 T cell receptor beta chains listed below, sequenced in a study of T cell responses to AZD1222 COVID-19 vaccine. Method: immunoSEQ multiplex PCR; TCRdb's copy keeps in-frame clones and lacks some. The sample has 150,000 to 160,000 clones; 80% to 90% are singletons. The sequencing here drew on peripheral blood, taken 28 days after the second AZD1222 dose. The source is an adult who received the AZD1222 COVID-19 vaccine.

The CDR3 loop is CASSQDGDRGPGHEQYF. The CDR3 nucleotides are TGTGCCAGCAGCCAAGATGGGGACAGGGGACCGGGACACGAGCAGTACTTC. The chain carries TRBV14 and TRBJ2-7, with 10 positions matching TRBD1. The CDR3 spans 17 residues. Losses at the gene ends were 0 bases for V and 5 bases for J; bases not matched to a gene: 10. CDR1 and CDR2 (germline): SGHDN, FVKESK.

The V gene is TRBV28, the J gene TRBJ2-1, with 10 bases that match TRBD2. The CDR3 consists of 16 residues. Germline assignment: CDR1 MDHEN and CDR2 SYDVKM. Germline trimming cut 8 bases from V and 5 bases from J; bases unmatched to any gene: 12. The CDR3 coding sequence is TGTGCCAGCCGGATAGGAGGGACTAGCGCCAACAATGAGCAGTTCTTC. This gives the protein CASRIGGTSANNEQFF.

The chain employs TRBV28 and TRBJ1-5; D is unresolved. Per germline, CDR1 MDHEN and CDR2 SYDVKM. V shed 5 bases and J shed 4 bases, with 9 bases lying between them. The CDR3 runs to 13 residues. The CDR3 DNA reads TGTGCCAGCAGTCTCCTCCGAAATCAGCCCCAGCATTTT. Translated: CASSLLRNQPQHF.

The chain recombines TRBV5-8 with TRBJ1-5; D unresolved. Germline lookup yields CDR1 SGHTS and CDR2 YDEGEE. The V and J ends lost 0 bases and 4 bases respectively, with 8 bases between them. There are 14 residues in the CDR3. The CDR3 reads CASSLAGRNQPQHF. In nucleotides, the CDR3 is TGTGCCAGCAGCTTGGCCGGGCGAAATCAGCCCCAGCATTTT.

The chain employs TRBV9 and TRBJ1-5; 9 nucleotides line up with TRBD1. Per germline, CDR1 SGDLS and CDR2 YYNGEE. V was clipped by 5 bases and J by 4 bases; unmatched bases: 7. CDR3 length equals 15 residues. The CDR3 loop is CASSTGTGLNQPQHF. DNA of the CDR3: TGTGCCAGCAGTACCGGGACAGGGCTTAATCAGCCCCAGCATTTT. Based on the CDR3 plus reference TRBV9 and TRBJ1-5, the full variable domain is DSGVTQTPKHLITATGQRVTLRCSPRSGDLSVYWYQQSLDQGLQFLIQYYNGEERAKGNILERFSAQQFPDLHSELNLSSLELGDSALYFCASSTGTGLNQPQHFGDGTRLSIL.

The rearrangement joins TRBV9 to TRBJ1-5; D remains ambiguous. The CDR3 totals 13 residues. CDR1 and CDR2 (germline): SGDLS, YYNGEE. Trimming shortened V by 4 bases and J by 7 bases, and 12 bases separated the two germline ends. The CDR3 bases are TGTGCCAGCAGCACCCGGCCTGGCCAGCCCCAGCATTTT. This gives the protein CASSTRPGQPQHF.

V and J are TRBV28 and TRBJ2-7; D perhaps matches TRBD2 (6 bases). V lost 8 bases, J lost 6 bases, and 23 bases lay in between. Germline V gene sequence: CDR1 MDHEN, CDR2 SYDVKM. CDR3 size: 15 residues. The CDR3 sequence is CASGGGEVDLREQYF. The CDR3 region has the DNA TGTGCCAGCGGGGGAGGAGAGGTTGATCTCCGCGAGCAGTACTTC.

This chain joins TRBV5-4 and TRBJ1-1, with a tentative D call TRBD1 (5 bases). The length of the CDR3 is 15 residues. Germline V gives CDR1 SGHNT, CDR2 YYREEE (reference sequence). Trimming shortened V by 4 bases and J by 8 bases, and 21 bases separated the two germline ends. The CDR3 here is CASSPGGMGSMEAFF. The DNA of the CDR3 is TGTGCCAGCAGCCCCGGGGGTATGGGGTCCATGGAAGCTTTCTTT.

The chain is built from TRBV5-6 and TRBJ2-5; unclear D gene. V was clipped by 4 bases and J by 5 bases, with 12 bases between them. The CDR3 is made up of 13 amino acids. Germline V gene lookup returns CDR1 SGHDT and CDR2 YYEEEE. This CDR3 reads CASSTRVRETQYF. The CDR3 region has the DNA TGTGCCAGCAGCACCCGAGTTCGGGAGACCCAGTACTTC.

The rearrangement uses TRBV4-3 and TRBJ1-2, with TRBD1 matching 7 bases. CDR3 size: 16 residues. After removal of 0 bases from V and 8 bases from J, the junction contained 12 bases not matched to a gene. The germline V gene has CDR1 LGHNA and CDR2 YSLEER. The CDR3 loop is CASSQDRGGRGFGYTF. As DNA, the CDR3 is TGCGCCAGCAGCCAAGATCGCGGGGGCAGGGGGTTCGGCTACACCTTC.

The chain recombines TRBV7-3 with TRBJ2-2; the match to TRBD1 covers 10 bases. This CDR3 comprises 18 residues. The J segment lost 3 bases and the V segment lost 0 bases, leaving 7 bases of the junction unmatched. The germline V gene has CDR1 SGHTA and CDR2 FQGTGA. The CDR3 protein is CASSLTPDRGRDTGELFF. The CDR3 coding sequence is TGTGCCAGCAGCTTAACCCCCGACAGGGGGCGAGACACCGGGGAGCTGTTTTTT. Full variable domain (remainder filled in from reference TRBV7-3 and TRBJ2-2): GAGVSQTPSNKVTEKGKYVELRCDPISGHTALYWYRQSLGQGPEFLIYFQGTGAADDSGLPNDRFFAVRPEGSVSTLKIQRTERGDSAVYLCASSLTPDRGRDTGELFFGEGSRLTVL.

The chain carries TRBV19 and TRBJ1-2; D is perhaps TRBD1 (6 bases). CDR1 and CDR2 from the germline V gene are LNHDA and SQIVND (reference sequence). Trimming cost V 8 bases and J 1 base, with 17 bases left between them. The CDR3 contains 15 residues. CDR3 amino acids: CASLGRTEINYGYTF. The CDR3 DNA sequence: TGTGCCAGTTTGGGACGGACAGAGATTAACTATGGCTACACCTTC.

The chain employs TRBV28 and TRBJ1-2; D may be TRBD1 (6 bases). V shed 6 bases and J shed 1 base, with 6 bases lying between them. Looked up from germline, CDR1 is MDHEN and CDR2 is SYDVKM. The CDR3 covers 12 residues. CDR3 in DNA: TGTGCCAGCAGGGACAGTAACTATGGCTACACCTTC. It specifies CASRDSNYGYTF.

This clone was recorded once. The rearrangement links TRBV9 to TRBJ2-1; perhaps TRBD1 as D (6 bases). Germline V gene lookup returns CDR1 SGDLS and CDR2 YYNGEE. The CDR3 sequence is 16 residues long. Trimming pared 2 bases from V and 6 bases from J, leaving 18 bases between. CDR3 sequence reads: CASSVRTGNHINEQFF. The CDR3 coding sequence is TGTGCCAGCAGCGTCCGCACAGGGAATCACATCAATGAGCAGTTCTTC.

This rearrangement joins TRBV10-3 to TRBJ1-6, with D possibly matching TRBD1 (6 bases). The CDR3 sequence is 14 residues long. The germline V gene has CDR1 ENHRY and CDR2 SYGVKD. Trimming removed 5 bases at V and 6 bases at J, with 11 bases between. This CDR3 is CAISSTGRNSPLHF. For the CDR3, the DNA is TGTGCCATCAGTTCTACAGGGCGTAATTCACCCCTCCACTTT.

V gene TRBV6-2 or TRBV6-3 combines with J gene TRBJ2-7; 10 nucleotides match TRBD2. The J segment lost 7 bases and the V segment lost 0 bases, leaving 12 bases of the junction unmatched. The CDR3 covers 17 residues. CDR1 MNHEY and CDR2 SVGEGT come from the germline V gene. CDR3 DNA sequence: TGTGCCAGCAGTTACTCCCGGCTAGCGGGAGCCCAGAGGGAGCAGTACTTC. Translating it yields CASSYSRLAGAQREQYF.

The V and J genes are TRBV29-1 and TRBJ2-2, with a possible D match to TRBD2 (5 bases). The CDR3 is 14 amino acids. CDR1 and CDR2 from the germline V gene are SQVTM and ANQGSEA. Trimming removed 3 bases from V and 3 bases from J, with 11 bases in between. CDR3 in amino acids: CSVDGPGDTGELFF. In DNA, the CDR3 is TGCAGCGTTGATGGTCCCGGGGACACCGGGGAGCTGTTTTTT.

The chain combines TRBV5-1 with TRBJ1-1; D may be TRBD1 (6 bases). The CDR3 has 15 amino acids. Per germline, CDR1 SGHRS and CDR2 YFSETQ. V was clipped by 4 bases and J by 0 bases, with 13 bases between them. For the CDR3, the DNA is TGCGCCAGCAGCGTCAACGGACAGATGAACACTGAAGCTTTCTTT. Residues: CASSVNGQMNTEAFF.

The V call is TRBV5-4, the J call TRBJ2-7; 8 nucleotides align to TRBD2. Germline V lookup: CDR1 SGHNT, CDR2 YYREEE (reference sequence). The CDR3 totals 15 residues. Losses at the gene ends were 4 bases for V and 2 bases for J; bases not matched to a gene: 8. DNA for the CDR3: TGTGCCAGCAGCGGACCGGGACTAGGGCCCTACGAGCAGTACTTC. This sequence encodes CASSGPGLGPYEQYF.

The V call is TRBV7-2, the J call TRBJ2-3; 7 bases are a match to TRBD1. The length of the CDR3 is 16 residues. Germline CDR1 SGHTA, CDR2 FQGNSA. With V trimmed by 2 bases and J by 0 bases, 5 bases remained unmatched. The CDR3 is CASSLRTGLSTDTQYF. CDR3 nucleotides: TGTGCCAGCAGCTTACGGACAGGCCTTAGCACAGATACGCAGTATTTT.

This clone came up once. The chain has TRBV7-9 and TRBJ1-4; TRBD1 aligns across 9 bases. Trimming removed 4 bases from V and 2 bases from J; junction bases left unmatched: 11. CDR3 length: 18 amino acids. Germline V CDR1 and CDR2: SEHNR, FQNEAQ (reference sequence). The CDR3: CASSYKKGQGETNEKLFF. DNA of the CDR3: TGTGCCAGCAGCTACAAAAAGGGACAGGGAGAGACTAATGAAAAACTGTTTTTT.

This clone was counted a few times. This chain connects TRBV28 to TRBJ2-7, with D possibly TRBD1 on 6 matching bases. Trimming removed 5 bases from V and 2 bases from J, with 19 bases in between. Looked up from germline, CDR1 is MDHEN and CDR2 is SYDVKM. The CDR3 extends over 16 amino acids. The CDR3 nucleotides read TGTGCCAGCAGTGCGCAGTCAGGGGCCGACACCTACGAGCAGTACTTC. Amino acid sequence: CASSAQSGADTYEQYF.

The J gene is TRBJ1-4, the V gene TRBV30; the D is unclear. V was pared by 1 base and J by 6 bases, with 6 bases between. The CDR3 length is 12 residues. Germline V gene lookup returns CDR1 GTSNPN and CDR2 SVGIG (reference sequence). CDR3 in DNA: TGTGCCTGGAGTGCCGTAGATGAAAAACTGTTTTTT. Its protein product is CAWSAVDEKLFF.

This clone was picked up one time. This chain uses TRBV28 with TRBJ1-2; weak D call: TRBD1 (5 bases). The V gene's germline CDR1 is MDHEN and CDR2 SYDVKM. The CDR3 sequence is 13 residues long. Trimming removed 8 bases at V and 0 bases at J, with 10 bases between. CDR3 DNA: TGTGCCAGCTACGCGGGGGCTAACTATGGCTACACCTTC. Its protein is CASYAGANYGYTF.

This chain uses TRBV11-2 with TRBJ1-1, with TRBD1 as a possible D gene (6 bases). Between the trimmed V and J ends, which lost 5 bases and 3 bases, there was a span of 10 bases. Germline values: CDR1 SGHAT, CDR2 FQNNGV. This CDR3 contains 13 residues. The CDR3 spells CASSENRDTEAFF. The CDR3 DNA follows: TGTGCCAGCAGCGAAAACAGGGACACTGAAGCTTTCTTT.

The CDR3 sequence is CASSLESAGRNTGELFF. Here the CDR3 DNA reads TGTGCCAGCAGCTTAGAATCTGCGGGGAGAAACACCGGGGAGCTGTTTTTT. V gene TRBV7-9 combines with J gene TRBJ2-2, with D perhaps matching TRBD2 (6 bases). This CDR3 comprises 17 residues. CDR1 and CDR2 from the germline V gene are SEHNR and FQNEAQ (reference sequence). The ends were cut back, 1 base at V and 2 bases at J, with 14 bases in the middle.

The V gene is TRBV6-5, the J gene TRBJ1-2; TRBD1 agrees at 9 bases. V was clipped by 6 bases and J by 4 bases; unmatched bases: 3. There are 13 residues in the CDR3. CDR1 and CDR2 (germline): MNHEY, SVGAGI. The CDR3 sequence is CASSSDRGYGYTF. CDR3 bases: TGTGCCAGCAGCTCGGACAGGGGCTATGGCTACACCTTC.